This T cell receptor (beta chain) was obtained from a study of response to subunit inactivated influenza vaccine. The CDR3 is 15 amino acids. Per germline, CDR1 DFQATT and CDR2 SNEGSKA (reference sequence). V was pared by 0 bases and J by 7 bases, with 16 bases between. TCRdb fed the RT-PCR reads into MiXCR, producing one record per CDR3 protein. In the table there are about 540,000 distinct CDR3 sequences, under 25% of which are singletons. The sample also formed part of further work on T cells expressing NK-cell markers. This second study notes: The cDNA for TCR beta came from 5'RACE template switching with UMIs. A handful of donors showed these clonotypes also leading the CD3+CD56-NKG2C+ fraction.

The sample was CD4+ T cells sorted from PBMCs, taken 11 to 12 days after vaccination. The source of this sequence is a middle-aged man who received an inactivated influenza vaccine. The V and J genes are TRBV20-1 and TRBJ2-4, with TRBD1 as a possible D gene (6 bases). The DNA of the CDR3 is TGCAGTGCTAGAGATCAGGGGCGTGTGAGGAACATTCAGTACTTC. This sequence encodes CSARDQGRVRNIQYF.